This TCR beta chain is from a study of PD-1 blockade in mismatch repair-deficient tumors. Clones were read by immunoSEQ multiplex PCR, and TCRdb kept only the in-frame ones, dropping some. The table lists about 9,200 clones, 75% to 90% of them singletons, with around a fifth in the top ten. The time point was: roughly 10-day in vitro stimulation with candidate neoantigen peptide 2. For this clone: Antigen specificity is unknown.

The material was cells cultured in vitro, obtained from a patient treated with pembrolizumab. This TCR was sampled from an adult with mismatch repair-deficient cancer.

CDR3 protein: CAWNGQGNSPLHF. CDR3 nucleotides: TGTGCCTGGAACGGACAGGGGAATTCACCCCTCCACTTT. The gene calls are TRBV30 and TRBJ1-6, with 9 bases identical to TRBD1. The germline V gene encodes CDR1 GTSNPN and CDR2 SVGIG (reference sequence). The CDR3 length is 13 residues. J gave up 7 bases and V 4 bases, and 2 bases lay outside the gene matches.